Below are 19 T cell receptor beta chains sequenced from a single sample in a study of shared clonotypes between healthy human individuals. The protocol was immunoSEQ multiplex PCR, while the TCRdb copy is restricted to in-frame clones and leaves out a portion. The sample holds roughly 1,100,000 clones, roughly 80% seen once. Sequenced: memory CD4+ T cells sorted from blood. Subset specified: CD45RA-negative fraction. The receptors come from a man younger than 35 in good health.

J is TRBJ2-2 and V is TRBV5-1; 7 positions match TRBD1. Trimming took 1 base from V and 5 from J; bases not matched to a gene: 8. The germline V gene encodes CDR1 SGHRS and CDR2 YFSETQ. CDR3 length: 16 amino acids. The CDR3 nucleotides are TGCGCCAGCAGCTTGCATACCGGGACAGTTACCGGGGAGCTGTTTTTT. This translates into CASSLHTGTVTGELFF. Complete variable domain (other parts from reference TRBV5-1 and TRBJ2-2): KAGVTQTPRYLIKTRGQQVTLSCSPISGHRSVSWYQQTPGQGLQFLFEYFSETQRNKGNFPGRFSGRQFSNSRSEMNVSTLELGDSALYLCASSLHTGTVTGELFFGEGSRLTVL.

This chain uses TRBV19 with TRBJ1-5; a weak D match, TRBD1 (5 bases). The CDR3 has 15 residues. Per germline, CDR1 LNHDA and CDR2 SQIVND (reference sequence). Trimming took 4 bases from V and 0 from J, leaving 10 bases between them. The CDR3 nucleotides read TGTGCCAGTAGTACTTCCGGGGGTAGCAATCAGCCCCAGCATTTT. Translated, it gives CASSTSGGSNQPQHF.

J is TRBJ2-7 and V is TRBV7-2; 8 positions match TRBD2. The V and J ends lost 6 bases and 4 bases, in that order; junction bases with no gene match: 8. The CDR3 loop spans 14 amino acids. CDR1 is SGHTA, CDR2 FQGNSA, per germline. The CDR3 sequence: CASSFGTSGYEQYF. The CDR3 DNA reads TGTGCCAGCAGTTTTGGGACTAGTGGTTACGAGCAGTACTTC.

The rearrangement links TRBV29-1 to TRBJ2-5; TRBD1 or TRBD2 may be the D gene (6 bases each). Germline-derived CDR1 and CDR2 are SQVTM and ANQGSEA. The CDR3 is 13 residues long. Trimming took off 7 bases at V and 9 bases at J, with 21 bases between the two ends. CDR3 residues: CSASDSFLAAQYF. In DNA, the CDR3 is TGCAGCGCTTCGGACAGTTTTTTAGCGGCCCAGTACTTC.

V usage is TRBV7-2 and J usage is TRBJ2-7; D ambiguous. CDR3 size: 13 residues. CDR1 is SGHTA and CDR2 is FQGNSA in the germline V gene. V lost 5 bases and J lost 3, with 11 bases in between. The CDR3 reads CASSQTNGYEQYF. Here the CDR3 DNA reads TGTGCCAGCAGCCAAACGAATGGCTACGAGCAGTACTTC.

CDR3 amino acids: CAWSIGWPSGELFF. CDR3 sequence (DNA): TGTGCCTGGAGTATAGGCTGGCCGTCCGGGGAGCTGTTTTTT. The V gene is TRBV30, the J gene TRBJ2-2; no reliable D call. Germline lookup yields CDR1 GTSNPN and CDR2 SVGIG (reference sequence). The V gene lost 2 bases and the J gene lost 6 bases, with 13 bases spanning the gap. The CDR3 has 14 residues. Variable domain in full (rest from reference TRBV30 and TRBJ2-2): SQTIHQWPATLVQPVGSPLSLECTVEGTSNPNLYWYRQAAGRGLQLLFYSVGIGQISSEVPQNLSASRPQDRQFILSSKKLLLSDSGFYLCAWSIGWPSGELFFGEGSRLTVL.

Points on this clone: Other DNA sequences from this sample encode an identical CDR3 as well. The genes are TRBV29-1 and TRBJ2-2; D gene uncertain. Per germline, CDR1 SQVTM and CDR2 ANQGSEA. Trimming took off 4 bases at V and 4 bases at J, with 4 bases between the two ends. The CDR3 runs to 11 residues. CDR3 sequence: CSVGATGELFF. DNA for the CDR3: TGCAGCGTTGGGGCCACCGGGGAGCTGTTTTTT.

The gene calls are TRBV7-2 and TRBJ1-5; D not resolved. CDR3 length: 14 residues. Per germline, CDR1 SGHTA and CDR2 FQGNSA. In DNA, the CDR3 is TGTGCTGCGGGCAGCTTGTATAGCAATCAGCCCCAGCATTTT. As protein: CAAGSLYSNQPQHF.

V is TRBV28 and J is TRBJ2-2; tentatively, D is TRBD1 (5 bases). V lost 10 bases and J lost 0, with 15 bases in between. Germline loops: CDR1 MDHEN, CDR2 SYDVKM. There are 15 residues in the CDR3. CDR3 sequence: CATRYDSANTGELFF. Written as DNA, the CDR3 is TGTGCCACCCGATACGACAGCGCGAACACCGGGGAGCTGTTTTTT.

The chain carries TRBV9 and TRBJ2-5, with 9 bases identical to TRBD2. Germline values: CDR1 SGDLS, CDR2 YYNGEE. Trimming removed 0 bases from V and 9 bases from J; junction bases left unmatched: 15. The CDR3 spans 17 residues. The CDR3 DNA follows: TGTGCCAGCAGCGTAGTTACCAGCGGGGGGCCAAGAGTGGCCCAGTACTTC. Protein sequence: CASSVVTSGGPRVAQYF.

The V gene is TRBV28, the J gene TRBJ2-7; the D gene is possibly TRBD1 (6 bases). V was cut by 5 bases and J by 7 bases, with 21 bases left in between. Per germline, CDR1 MDHEN and CDR2 SYDVKM. This CDR3 spans 15 amino acids. The chain's CDR3 is CASSPRLNRAGEQYF. The CDR3 nucleotides are TGTGCCAGCAGTCCGAGGCTTAACAGGGCAGGGGAGCAGTACTTC.

A word on this clone: Other DNA variants within this sample encode the same CDR3. The rearrangement links TRBV9 to TRBJ1-1; D not resolved. The CDR3 runs to 14 residues. Germline CDR1 SGDLS, CDR2 YYNGEE. Trimming removed 0 bases from V and 7 bases from J, with 13 bases in between. This chain's CDR3 is CASSVEGRGSEAFF. The DNA of the CDR3 is TGTGCCAGCAGCGTAGAGGGTCGTGGAAGTGAAGCTTTCTTT.

CDR3 DNA sequence: TGTGCCAGCAGCCCCCGGGCCCCCCGGATGGGCTATGGCTACACCTTC. Its translation: CASSPRAPRMGYGYTF. The rearrangement joins TRBV7-9 to TRBJ1-2, with no clear D. V was trimmed by 5 bases and J by 4 bases, leaving 20 bases between them. Germline CDR1 is SEHNR and CDR2 is FQNEAQ (reference sequence). CDR3 length: 16 residues.

This chain connects TRBV12-5 to TRBJ1-1; D ambiguous. V gave up 0 bases and J gave up 5 bases, with 10 bases separating them. CDR1 LGHNT and CDR2 FRNRAP come from the germline V gene. This CDR3 has 14 residues. CDR3: CASGLVPMGTEAFF. CDR3 nucleotide sequence: TGTGCTAGTGGTTTGGTCCCGATGGGTACTGAAGCTTTCTTT.

The rearrangement uses TRBV4-1 and TRBJ1-3, with D possibly matching TRBD1 (5 bases). V was pared by 5 bases and J by 1 base, with 12 bases between. Germline lookup yields CDR1 MGHRA and CDR2 YSYEKL. The CDR3 sequence is 15 residues long. DNA of the CDR3: TGCGCCAGCAGCGGGGGAGGGAAATCTGGAAACACCATATATTTT. Translated: CASSGGGKSGNTIYF.

This clone was observed a single time. The chain recombines TRBV19 with TRBJ1-1; D gene uncertain. Deletions cut 9 bases from V and 0 bases from J, with 11 bases between. The CDR3 contains 13 residues. Looked up from germline, CDR1 is LNHDA and CDR2 is SQIVND (reference sequence). CDR3 loop: CASRLRLNTEAFF. CDR3 DNA sequence: TGTGCCAGCCGACTTCGGCTGAACACTGAAGCTTTCTTT.

This chain uses TRBV14 with TRBJ1-3; maybe TRBD1 (6 bases). Germline assignment: CDR1 SGHDN and CDR2 FVKESK. This CDR3 comprises 16 residues. V was trimmed by 2 bases and J by 2 bases, leaving 13 bases between them. CDR3 bases: TGTGCCAGCAGCCAACTTCAGGGGAGTCCTGGAAACACCATATATTTT. It translates to CASSQLQGSPGNTIYF.

This rearrangement joins TRBV9 to TRBJ2-5, with TRBD1 as a possible D gene (6 bases). This CDR3 is 16 amino acids long. CDR1 and CDR2 from the germline V gene are SGDLS and YYNGEE. V was cut by 1 base and J by 1 base, with 14 bases left in between. CDR3 DNA sequence: TGTGCCAGCAGCGTATCTAGGGGGAGCCGCCAAGAGACCCAGTACTTC. It is translated as CASSVSRGSRQETQYF.

The chain couples TRBV6-1 to TRBJ1-2, with a possible D match to TRBD1 (6 bases). The CDR3 contains 15 residues. The V gene lost 2 bases and the J gene lost 0 bases, with 10 bases spanning the gap. CDR1 MNHNS and CDR2 SASEGT come from the germline V gene. Written as DNA, the CDR3 is TGTGCCAGCAGTGAAAGGCAGGGGACTAACTATGGCTACACCTTC. Protein product: CASSERQGTNYGYTF.